This TCR beta chain was found in a study of blood T cell repertoires in COVID-19. Looking at the study overall: Some COVID-19 samples were acute and others convalescent; all came from the United States, Italy and Spain.

This CDR3 spans 14 amino acids. The V and J ends lost 0 bases and 8 bases respectively, with 10 bases between them. The germline CDR1 and CDR2 sequences are SNHLY and FYNNEI. Here immunoSEQ multiplex PCR was the method, and the copy in TCRdb shows in-frame clones only, minus some. The sample holds hundreds of thousands of clones, over 75% seen once. Recruits, aged roughly 18 to 90 years, lived in 20 to 30 US areas. Participants' reported clinical history set cohort assignment. In Cohort 3, a recovered donor had either two negative PCRs, clearance, or symptom resolution. The genes are TRBV2 and TRBJ1-4; D is perhaps TRBD1 (5 bases). Sequencing input: PBMCs or T cells enriched from blood (not recorded which). The source of this sequence is a woman between 18 and 29 years old who had recovered from COVID-19. CDR3 amino acids: CASSEAPGDEKLFF. The CDR3 region has the DNA TGTGCCAGCAGTGAAGCGCCGGGGGACGAAAAACTGTTTTTT.